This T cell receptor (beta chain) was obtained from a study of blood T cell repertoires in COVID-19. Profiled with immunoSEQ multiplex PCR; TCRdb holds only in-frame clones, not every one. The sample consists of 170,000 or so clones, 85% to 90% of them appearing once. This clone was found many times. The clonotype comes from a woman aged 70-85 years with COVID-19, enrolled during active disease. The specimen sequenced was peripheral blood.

DNA for the CDR3: TGTGCCAGCAGCTTAGCAGGGGCCGCAGAAGATACGCAGTATTTT. It translates to CASSLAGAAEDTQYF. The rearrangement links TRBV7-8 to TRBJ2-3, with a weak D call TRBD1 (5 bases). CDR3 length equals 15 residues. The V end was cut by 0 bases, the J end by 5 bases, with 12 bases between. CDR1 is SGHVS, CDR2 FQNEAQ, per germline.